This T cell receptor (beta chain) was retrieved from a study of cytomegalovirus exposure and HLA in healthy donors. Trimming shortened V by 4 bases and J by 3 bases, and 19 bases separated the two germline ends. Germline lookup yields CDR1 SGHNT and CDR2 YENEEA. CDR3 length: 17 amino acids. On this clone: The target antigen is unknown.

Likely unrecorded immune exposures existed in these nominally healthy donors. The PCR had 60 Vbeta and 13 Jbeta primers. Using immunoSEQ multiplex PCR, the repertoire was profiled, and TCRdb retains in-frame clones only, with some absent. Here the sample spans 95,000 to 150,000 clones, around four fifths being singletons. Study-level results: A later analysis showed HLA-associated TCR beta chains outstripping equally common others in clonal expansion. Productive status was seen about 90% or about 30% of the time for most TCR beta V segments in an earlier analysis.

The TCR comes from a woman aged 40 to 50 in good health and CMV-seronegative. The J gene is TRBJ1-5, the V gene TRBV11-3; possible D gene TRBD1, 6 bases. Material for sequencing was PBMCs. This CDR3 reads CASSYENQRTVNQPQHF. DNA for the CDR3: TGTGCCAGCAGCTACGAAAACCAAAGGACAGTCAATCAGCCCCAGCATTTT.